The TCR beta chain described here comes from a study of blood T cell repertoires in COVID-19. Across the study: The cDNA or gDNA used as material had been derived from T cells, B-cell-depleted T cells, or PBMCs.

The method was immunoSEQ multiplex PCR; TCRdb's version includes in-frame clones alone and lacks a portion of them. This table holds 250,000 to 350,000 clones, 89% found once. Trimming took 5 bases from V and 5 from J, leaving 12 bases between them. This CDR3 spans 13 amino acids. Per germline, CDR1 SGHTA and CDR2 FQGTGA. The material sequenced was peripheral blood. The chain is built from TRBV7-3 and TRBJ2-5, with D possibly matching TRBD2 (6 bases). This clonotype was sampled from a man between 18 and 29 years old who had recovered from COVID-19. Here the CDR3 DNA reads TGTGCCAGCAGCCGTTATGGGGGGGAGACCCAGTACTTC. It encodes CASSRYGGETQYF.